The present TCR beta chain was sequenced within a study of tumor-infiltrating lymphocytes in oesophageal squamous cell carcinoma. This clonotype was found many times. This CDR3 comprises 14 residues. V lost 2 bases to trimming and J lost 4 bases, with 8 bases between them. The germline V gene has CDR1 SEHNR and CDR2 FQNEAQ (reference sequence). TCRdb reprocessed the PCR reads via MiXCR and lists one record per CDR3 protein. The sample shows around 13,000 distinct CDR3 sequences, roughly three fifths of them seen only once. The chain has TRBV7-9 and TRBJ2-2; unclear D gene. The material sequenced was esophageal tumor tissue. The source is a female donor with esophageal squamous cell carcinoma. CDR3 nucleotide sequence: TGTGCCAGCAGCTTACACACTGTCACCGGGGAGCTGTTTTTT. Translation: CASSLHTVTGELFF.